This T cell receptor beta chain derives from a study of Ad26.COV2.S vaccination and SARS-CoV-2 variants (dated by TCRdb to the early 2020s). A note on the overall study: TCRbeta repertoire sequencing was used to assess the specificity and breadth of SARS-CoV-2-reactive T cell receptors after Ad26.COV2.S vaccination. A total of around 32 samples were included in the TCR-sequenced set, comprising 19 Ad26.COV2.S vaccine recipients, 5 placebo recipients and 8 SARS-CoV-2 convalescent individuals.

TCRbeta CDR3 regions were sequenced with the immunoSEQ Assay. After extraction, genomic DNA underwent amplification by bias-controlled multiplex PCR, followed by high-throughput sequencing. As for how the authors treated the data: Collapsing and filtering of sequences were performed to quantify the absolute abundance of each unique TCRbeta CDR3 region. T cell fraction was estimated by normalization of TCRbeta template counts to usable DNA, with usable DNA being measured through amplification of reference genes present in all nucleated cells. Repertoire TCRs were annotated as SARS-CoV-2-specific when V gene, CDR3 amino acid sequence and J gene were exactly matched to a known reactive TCR set. MIRA supplied the reference SARS-CoV-2 TCR set, which was filtered for enrichment in COVID-19-positive ImmuneCODE repertoires so that public or cross-reactive TCRs were removed. Drawing on the MIRA antigens, annotated TCRs were analysed further at the level of specific ORF or position within ORF. Breadth was defined as annotated unique rearrangements over total unique productive rearrangements; depth was the summed frequency of those rearrangements. Two-sided Wilcoxon rank-sum tests were used to compare TCR breadth between groups. Held by TCRdb, this immuneACCESS table contains in-frame sequences only and omits some clones. Under half of the omission traces to an unresolved V gene where checked; the cause of the rest is unknown. The V and J calls and clone size come from that table; D and trimming were worked out from the DNA. Within this sample are some 350,000 clones, with roughly 94% of them counted one time only. The top ten hold around 4.2% of the sample.

The meaning of the sample's time point label: individuals recovered from natural SARS-CoV-2 infection. Broader findings and caveats from the paper: Substantial breadth of spike-specific CD8+ and CD4+ T cell responses was reported after vaccination. The authors noted that the TCR breadth and depth analyses may have underestimated total T cell responses. Vaccine and placebo recipients had similar non-spike TCR breadth, a finding consistent with the vaccine containing only spike. Compared with placebo recipients, Ad26.COV2.S recipients showed higher spike-specific TCR breadth (P = 0.0014).

Note on this clone: The specificity of this receptor is unknown. Base qualities are not at hand, and no much larger clone is one base apart.

CDR1 and CDR2 are drawn from the germline V gene: SGHTA, FQGNSA. The CDR3 holds 14 amino acids from the cysteine to the phenylalanine. Just CDR3 DNA is preserved here, 42 bases in frame from base 1. V loses 5 bases of germline sequence and J loses 0 bases, and the interval between the two ends is 8 bases. The starting material was peripheral blood, obtained after recovery from COVID-19. The TCR was taken from a human donor who had recovered from COVID-19. Recombination linked TRBV7-2 to TRBJ2-4; the D gene identity is not certain. DNA sequence: TGTGCCAGCAGCCTTTCTACAGCCAAAAACATTCAGTACTTC. This gives the protein CASSLSTAKNIQYF. Reference TRBV7-2 and TRBJ2-4 genes cover what lies past the CDR3, so the full variable domain is GAGVSQSPSNKVTEKGKDVELRCDPISGHTALYWYRQSLGQGLEFLIYFQGNSAPDKSGLPSDRFSAERTGGSVSTLTIQRTQQEDSAVYLCASSLSTAKNIQYFGAGTRLSVL.